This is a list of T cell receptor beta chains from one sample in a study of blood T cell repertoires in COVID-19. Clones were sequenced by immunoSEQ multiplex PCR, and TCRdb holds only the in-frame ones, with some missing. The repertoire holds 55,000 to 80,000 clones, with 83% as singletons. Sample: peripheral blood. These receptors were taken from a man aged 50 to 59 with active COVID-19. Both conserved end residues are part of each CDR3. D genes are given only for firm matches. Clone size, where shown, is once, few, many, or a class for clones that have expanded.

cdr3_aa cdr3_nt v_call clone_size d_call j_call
CASSGGQGFYEQYF TGCGCCAGCAGCGGAGGACAGGGCTTTTACGAGCAGTACTTC TRBV5-1 - TRBD1 TRBJ2-7
CASSLGRGNTEAFF TGTGCCAGCAGCTTAGGTAGGGGGAACACTGAAGCTTTCTTT TRBV7-2 - - TRBJ1-1
CATRFRGRGQDTQYF TGTGCCACCCGTTTTAGGGGGAGAGGGCAAGATACGCAGTATTTT TRBV2 - - TRBJ2-3
CASSPPGLGTVEQYF TGTGCCAGCAGTCCTCCGGGACTAGGAACGGTCGAGCAGTACTTC TRBV28 - TRBD2 TRBJ2-7
CASIAVVEQFF TGTGCCAGCATAGCGGTGGTTGAGCAGTTCTTC TRBV6-5 - - TRBJ2-1
CASGEGTGGKEKLFF TGTGCCAGTGGGGAGGGGACAGGGGGAAAGGAAAAACTGTTTTTT TRBV19 once TRBD1 TRBJ1-4
CASSSIDREETQYF TGTGCCAGCAGTTCTATAGACAGGGAGGAGACCCAGTACTTC TRBV6-2/TRBV6-3 - TRBD1 TRBJ2-5
CASSLARIYQETQYF TGTGCCAGCAGCTTAGCGAGAATATACCAAGAGACCCAGTACTTC TRBV7-8 - - TRBJ2-5
CASRPTGADTQYF TGTGCCAGCAGGCCGACAGGGGCAGATACGCAGTATTTT TRBV6-5 - TRBD1 TRBJ2-3
CASSQESGYRASGYTF TGCGCCAGCAGCCAAGAATCAGGCTACAGGGCGTCTGGCTACACCTTC TRBV4-3 many - TRBJ1-2
CASSPRGVATNEKLFF TGTGCCAGCAGTCCCCGAGGCGTTGCAACTAATGAAAAACTGTTTTTT TRBV2 - - TRBJ1-4
CASSPSGPRSFF TGTGCCAGCAGCCCTAGCGGGCCGCGGTCGTTCTTC TRBV7-9 - TRBD2 TRBJ2-1
CASSTSGTDTQYF TGCGCCAGCAGTACTAGCGGCACAGATACGCAGTATTTT TRBV10-1 once TRBD2 TRBJ2-3
CASRQAYEQYF TGTGCCAGCAGGCAGGCCTACGAGCAGTACTTC TRBV25-1 - - TRBJ2-7